The 32 T cell receptor beta chains below were found in one sample sequenced in a study of CD8 T cells in ankylosing spondylitis. TCRdb reanalysed the 5' RACE reads using MiXCR and keeps one entry per CDR3 protein. Among roughly 120,000 distinct CDR3 sequences listed, over 6.5% were seen once. Input material: blood, either unsorted or a sorted T cell fraction (not recorded which). All receptors derive from a male donor with ankylosing spondylitis or in good health (not recorded which).

This clonotype was recorded many times. V and J are TRBV3-1 and TRBJ2-5, with D perhaps TRBD1 (7 bases). This CDR3 region has 17 residues. V dropped 3 bases and J dropped 0 bases, with 17 bases sitting between them. The V gene's germline CDR1 is LGHDT and CDR2 YNNKEL (reference sequence). CDR3 in DNA: TGTGCCAGCAGCCATATCGGAGGGGGCCTGTACCAAGAGACCCAGTACTTC. Amino acid sequence: CASSHIGGGLYQETQYF.

This clonotype was observed many times. The chain employs TRBV4-1 and TRBJ1-6; 7 bases align to TRBD1. The trim removed 3 bases at V and 8 bases at J, leaving 7 bases unmatched. CDR1 MGHRA and CDR2 YSYEKL come from the germline V gene. This CDR3 has 15 residues. Written as DNA, the CDR3 is TGCGCCAGCAGCCACGACAGGGCGCTGGATTCACCCCTCCACTTT. Translating it yields CASSHDRALDSPLHF.

This clonotype was recorded at least ten times. The chain couples TRBV20-1 to TRBJ2-5; weak D call: TRBD1 (6 bases). This CDR3 has 12 amino acids. Germline-derived CDR1 and CDR2 are DFQATT and SNEGSKA (reference sequence). Trimming took 7 bases from V and 5 from J, leaving 14 bases between them. This CDR3 reads CSGDTRGETQYF. The DNA of the CDR3 is TGCAGTGGCGACACTAGGGGGGAGACCCAGTACTTC.

This clonotype was picked up many times. The genes are TRBV28 and TRBJ2-2; a weak D match, TRBD1 (5 bases). This CDR3 is 16 amino acids long. Germline assignment: CDR1 MDHEN and CDR2 SYDVKM. The V and J ends lost 2 bases and 2 bases respectively, with 12 bases between them. The CDR3 spells CASSLRGQDNTGELFF. CDR3 in DNA: TGTGCCAGCAGTTTAAGGGGTCAGGATAACACCGGGGAGCTGTTTTTT.

This clonotype was seen repeatedly, ten times or more. This rearrangement joins TRBV5-1 to TRBJ1-2; weak D call: TRBD1 (6 bases). CDR1 is SGHRS and CDR2 is YFSETQ in the germline V gene. Between the trimmed V and J ends, which lost 2 bases and 2 bases, there was a span of 13 bases. The CDR3 runs to 15 residues. DNA of the CDR3: TGCGCCAGCAGCTTTGGCCAGGGGCAAAACTATGGCTACACCTTC. It translates to CASSFGQGQNYGYTF. Full variable domain (outside the CDR3, taken from reference TRBV5-1 and TRBJ1-2): KAGVTQTPRYLIKTRGQQVTLSCSPISGHRSVSWYQQTPGQGLQFLFEYFSETQRNKGNFPGRFSGRQFSNSRSEMNVSTLELGDSALYLCASSFGQGQNYGYTFGSGTRLTVV.

This clonotype was seen ten or more times. This sequence joins TRBV5-5 and TRBJ1-5; D may be TRBD1 (5 bases). V lost 0 bases, J lost 6 bases, and 13 bases lay in between. This CDR3 is 15 amino acids long. In germline, CDR1 is SGHKS, CDR2 YYEKEE (reference sequence). CDR3 loop: CASSLGRGDGQPQHF. The DNA of the CDR3 is TGTGCCAGCAGCTTGGGAAGAGGGGATGGTCAGCCCCAGCATTTT.

Notes on this clonotype: The junction departs from the called germline gene at one end, perhaps through a read error. The J gene is TRBJ2-2, the V gene TRBV7-7; TRBD2 matches 8 bases. Germline V gene lookup returns CDR1 SSHAT and CDR2 FNYEAQ (reference sequence). The CDR3 contains 16 residues. CDR3 protein: CASSLRGGFNTGELFF. CDR3 DNA sequence: TGTGCTAGCAGCTTACGCGGGGGGTTTAACACCGGGGAGCTGTTTTTT.

This clonotype was counted many times. The V gene is TRBV20-1, the J gene TRBJ2-7; 9 nucleotides align to TRBD1. J lost 6 bases, V lost 6 bases, and 6 bases had no gene match. The length of the CDR3 is 12 residues. The germline gives CDR1 DFQATT, CDR2 SNEGSKA (reference sequence). CDR3 DNA sequence: TGCAGTGCCACAGGGGGCACGTTCGAGCAGTACTTC. Translating it yields CSATGGTFEQYF.

In its sample, this clonotype was seen many times. The chain joins TRBV27 to TRBJ2-5, with D possibly TRBD1 on 6 matching bases. The V and J ends lost 5 bases and 2 bases respectively, with 9 bases between them. The CDR3 is 13 residues long. Germline CDR1 is MNHEY and CDR2 is SMNVEV (reference sequence). The CDR3 nucleotides read TGTGCCAGCAGTAAGCAGGGGCAAGAGACCCAGTACTTC. It encodes CASSKQGQETQYF.

This clonotype has ten or more counts. CDR3 region: CASSYDSPYNEQFF. In DNA, the CDR3 is TGCGCCAGCAGCTACGACTCCCCCTACAATGAGCAGTTCTTC. The rearrangement links TRBV5-1 to TRBJ2-1; D unclear. Germline loops: CDR1 SGHRS, CDR2 YFSETQ. There are 14 residues in the CDR3. V was clipped by 3 bases and J by 2 bases, with 9 bases between them.

This clonotype is categorized as large (0.1 to 1%). This chain links TRBV3-1 with TRBJ2-5; 10 bases line up with TRBD2. With V trimmed by 4 bases and J by 3 bases, 2 bases remained unmatched. The CDR3 has 14 residues. Germline V gene sequence: CDR1 LGHDT, CDR2 YNNKEL (reference sequence). CDR3 residues: CASSPGLAEETQYF. The CDR3 DNA is TGTGCCAGCAGCCCCGGACTAGCGGAAGAGACCCAGTACTTC.

This clonotype was counted only a few times. This chain links TRBV7-2 with TRBJ2-2, with D possibly being TRBD1 or TRBD2 (6 bases each). Germline loops: CDR1 SGHTA, CDR2 FQGNSA. CDR3 length equals 15 residues. Trimming removed 8 bases at V and 5 bases at J, with 18 bases between. CDR3: CASLQGGRGTGELFF. The CDR3 region has the DNA TGTGCCAGCCTCCAAGGGGGGCGCGGGACCGGGGAGCTGTTTTTT.

This clonotype was counted at least ten times. The chain recombines TRBV5-1 with TRBJ2-7; TRBD1 matches at 9 bases. The germline gives CDR1 SGHRS, CDR2 YFSETQ. CDR3 size: 13 residues. The V segment lost 5 bases and the J segment 2 bases; nucleotides outside the gene matches: 2. The CDR3 loop is CASSWDRAYEQYF. CDR3 DNA: TGCGCCAGCAGTTGGGACAGGGCCTACGAGCAGTACTTC. The full variable domain, completed using reference TRBV5-1 and TRBJ2-7, is KAGVTQTPRYLIKTRGQQVTLSCSPISGHRSVSWYQQTPGQGLQFLFEYFSETQRNKGNFPGRFSGRQFSNSRSEMNVSTLELGDSALYLCASSWDRAYEQYFGPGTRLTVT.

This clonotype was observed many times. This rearrangement joins TRBV20-1 to TRBJ2-1; D gene uncertain. This CDR3 contains 13 residues. Germline loops: CDR1 DFQATT, CDR2 SNEGSKA (reference sequence). V dropped 5 bases and J dropped 6 bases, with 14 bases sitting between them. CDR3 sequence: CSALDLPSNEQFF. The CDR3 DNA follows: TGCAGTGCTTTGGACCTTCCGTCCAATGAGCAGTTCTTC.

The table lists this clonotype with many counts. J is TRBJ2-7 and V is TRBV20-1, with 9 bases identical to TRBD2. The V and J ends lost 3 bases and 3 bases, in that order; junction bases with no gene match: 6. In germline, CDR1 is DFQATT, CDR2 SNEGSKA (reference sequence). CDR3 length equals 14 residues. CDR3 bases: TGCAGTGCTAGGGGCATAGCGGGGGACTACGAGCAGTACTTC. Protein sequence: CSARGIAGDYEQYF.

This chain uses TRBV20-1 with TRBJ2-1, with 12 bases aligning to TRBD2. CDR3 length: 12 amino acids. V shed 3 bases and J 14 bases; nucleotides not matched to a gene: 5. The V gene's germline CDR1 is DFQATT and CDR2 SNEGSKA (reference sequence). The CDR3 DNA is TGCAGTGCTAGTACTAGCGGGGGGCCTAAGTTCTTC. Translating it yields CSASTSGGPKFF.

This clonotype was seen more than once but under ten times. This sequence joins TRBV12-3 or TRBV12-4 and TRBJ2-7; 10 positions match TRBD2. The CDR3 contains 15 residues. J was trimmed by 2 bases and V by 6 bases; bases with no gene match: 7. The CDR3 sequence is CASSPGTSVTYEQYF. In DNA, the CDR3 is TGTGCCAGCAGCCCCGGGACTAGCGTAACCTACGAGCAGTACTTC.

This clonotype came up many times. V usage is TRBV20-1 and J usage is TRBJ2-1; 15 bases fit TRBD2. CDR3 size: 16 residues. The V segment lost 6 bases and the J segment 6 bases; nucleotides outside the gene matches: 9. The germline gives CDR1 DFQATT, CDR2 SNEGSKA (reference sequence). DNA for the CDR3: TGCAGTGCACACGGACCGGGACTAGCGGGAGGCAATGAGCAGTTCTTC. Translation gives CSAHGPGLAGGNEQFF.

This clonotype was picked up many times. The chain carries TRBV9 and TRBJ1-2; no clear D gene. Germline values: CDR1 SGDLS, CDR2 YYNGEE. V shed 2 bases and J shed 7 bases, with 9 bases lying between them. The CDR3 contains 12 residues. CDR3 nucleotides: TGTGCCAGCAGCGTCGACGACTTTGGCTACACCTTC. Its protein is CASSVDDFGYTF.

This clonotype was observed at least ten times. This chain joins TRBV5-1 and TRBJ1-1; TRBD1 is a possible D gene (5 bases). The V end was cut by 3 bases, the J end by 3 bases, with 21 bases between. Looked up from germline, CDR1 is SGHRS and CDR2 is YFSETQ. This CDR3 has 17 amino acids. The CDR3 protein is CASSSGTHRVWDTEAFF. In nucleotides, the CDR3 is TGCGCCAGCAGCTCAGGGACCCACCGTGTGTGGGACACTGAAGCTTTCTTT.

The J gene is TRBJ2-1, the V gene TRBV5-2; no check of the table's D call, TRBD2, against the DNA was made. TRBV5-2 is a pseudogene locus. The CDR3 is made up of 12 amino acids. Here the CDR3 reads CASSPGTLVRIF. Here the CDR3 DNA reads TGTGCCAGCAGCCCCGGGACTCTCGTGAGGATCTTC.

This clonotype was counted ten times or more. This chain connects TRBV5-1 to TRBJ2-7, with D uncertain. Trimming took 0 bases from V and 1 from J, leaving 8 bases between them. The CDR3 covers 14 residues. Germline CDR1 reads SGHRS; CDR2 reads YFSETQ. The chain's CDR3 is CASSLEQISYEQYF. The CDR3, as DNA: TGCGCCAGCAGCTTGGAACAGATTTCCTACGAGCAGTACTTC.

This clonotype was detected many times. The chain joins TRBV20-1 to TRBJ2-7, with unresolved D. The V end was cut by 3 bases, the J end by 1 base, with 13 bases between. Germline V CDR1 and CDR2: DFQATT, SNEGSKA (reference sequence). This CDR3 has 14 amino acids. DNA of the CDR3: TGCAGTGCTAGGGTCAGAAGCTCTTCCTACGAGCAGTACTTC. Its translation is CSARVRSSSYEQYF.

This clonotype was seen a handful of times. V and J are TRBV3-1 and TRBJ2-3; D perhaps matches TRBD1 (6 bases). The CDR3 spans 17 residues. Germline CDR1 and CDR2: LGHDT and YNNKEL (reference sequence). Trimming took 8 bases from V and 2 from J, leaving 23 bases between them. CDR3: CASCRARSRGFTDTQYF. The CDR3 nucleotides read TGTGCCAGCTGCCGGGCCCGGTCCAGGGGTTTCACAGATACGCAGTATTTT.

In this sample, this clonotype turned up many times. The chain is built from TRBV5-1 and TRBJ2-3, with TRBD2 matching 7 bases. J was trimmed by 2 bases and V by 0 bases; bases with no gene match: 6. The CDR3 has 16 amino acids. The germline V gene has CDR1 SGHRS and CDR2 YFSETQ. The CDR3 region is CASSLEREEFTDTQYF. The CDR3 coding sequence is TGCGCCAGCAGCTTGGAACGGGAGGAGTTCACAGATACGCAGTATTTT.

In its sample, this clonotype was seen many times. This chain links TRBV6-2 or TRBV6-3 with TRBJ1-5, with unresolved D. The CDR3 length is 16 residues. Germline values: CDR1 MNHEY, CDR2 SVGEGT. Trimming took 2 bases from V and 2 from J, leaving 13 bases between them. The chain's CDR3 is CASSYTRMRGNQPQHF. CDR3 bases: TGTGCCAGCAGTTACACCCGTATGAGGGGCAATCAGCCCCAGCATTTT.

This clonotype was recorded at least ten times. V gene TRBV5-5 combines with J gene TRBJ1-1; TRBD1 matches at 11 bases. This CDR3 is 15 amino acids long. V lost 2 bases to trimming and J lost 4 bases; unmatched junction nucleotides: 4. Germline V gene sequence: CDR1 SGHKS, CDR2 YYEKEE (reference sequence). CDR3 loop: CASSFRTGGRTEAFF. The CDR3 DNA reads TGTGCCAGCAGCTTTAGGACAGGGGGCCGCACTGAAGCTTTCTTT.

There are many counts of this clonotype. The chain combines TRBV25-1 with TRBJ2-5; 9 nucleotides align to TRBD2. Germline V gives CDR1 MGHDK, CDR2 SYGVNS. With V trimmed by 5 bases and J by 1 base, 2 bases remained unmatched. There are 14 residues in the CDR3. In DNA, the CDR3 is TGTGCCAGCAGTCCTAGCGGGGTCCAAGAGACCCAGTACTTC. Its protein is CASSPSGVQETQYF.

Points on this clonotype: A much larger clone sits a single nucleotide away, making a read error possible. The DNA for the CDR3 is TGCTGTGCTAGCGCTGCGGGGACAGGGAACACTGAAGCTTTCTTT. Its translation: CCASAAGTGNTEAFF. The J gene is TRBJ1-1, the V gene TRBV20-1; 8 positions match TRBD1. Germline CDR1 and CDR2: DFQATT and SNEGSKA (reference sequence). The CDR3 sequence is 15 residues long.

This clonotype has a count of ten or more. The genes are TRBV12-3 or TRBV12-4 and TRBJ2-4; 7 bases agree with TRBD1. Unmatched junction bases numbered 7, after V lost 9 bases and J lost 5 bases. There are 13 residues in the CDR3. Written as DNA, the CDR3 is TGTGCCAGTTTACAGGGGCAGCAAAACATTCAGTACTTC. This gives the protein CASLQGQQNIQYF.

This clonotype was seen many times. The rearrangement links TRBV20-1 to TRBJ2-3; no reliable D call. Trimming shortened V by 3 bases and J by 4 bases, and 8 bases separated the two germline ends. This CDR3 has 12 residues. CDR1 and CDR2 from the germline V gene are DFQATT and SNEGSKA (reference sequence). CDR3 in amino acids: CSASSVPDTQYF. CDR3 coding DNA: TGCAGTGCTAGCTCCGTCCCAGATACGCAGTATTTT.

The chain joins TRBV20-1 to TRBJ2-5; 12 nucleotides agree with TRBD1. CDR3 length: 17 residues. Per the germline V gene, CDR1 is DFQATT and CDR2 is SNEGSKA (reference sequence). The V segment lost 0 bases and the J segment 9 bases; nucleotides outside the gene matches: 14. The CDR3 nucleotides are TGCAGTGCTAGAGAGGTTACCGGGACAGGGGGCCAGGAGGCCCAGTACTTC. This gives the protein CSAREVTGTGGQEAQYF.